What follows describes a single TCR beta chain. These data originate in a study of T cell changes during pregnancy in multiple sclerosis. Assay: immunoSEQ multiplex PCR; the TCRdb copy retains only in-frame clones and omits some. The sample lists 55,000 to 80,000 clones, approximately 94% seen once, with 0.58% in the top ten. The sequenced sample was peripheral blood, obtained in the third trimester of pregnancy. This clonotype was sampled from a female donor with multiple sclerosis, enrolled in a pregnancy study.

The CDR3 bases are TGTGCCAGCAGCGTGGACCAGGGCGGGAGCTCCTACGAGCAGTACTTC. It codes for CASSVDQGGSSYEQYF. The chain carries TRBV9 and TRBJ2-7; 7 bases agree with TRBD2. The V gene end was trimmed by 2 bases and the J gene end by 0 bases; junction bases not matched to a gene: 8. This CDR3 has 16 amino acids. Per germline, CDR1 SGDLS and CDR2 YYNGEE.